The 12 T cell receptor beta chains below were found in one sample sequenced in a study of vaccination and CD4 T cells after COVID-19. Sequenced with the Oncomine TCR Beta short-read assay was DNA taken from cultured CD4+ T cells. The source of extracted genomic DNA was cultured CD4+ T cells. Each CDR3 protein is one row after TCRdb ran MiXCR on the PCR reads. Among some 10,000 distinct CDR3 sequences listed, 35% to 40% were seen once. These receptors have no identified antigens. Noted treatment: approximately nine-day PBMC culture with coronavirus spike peptide pools or control peptides (ViraFEST assay). It was before the COVID-19 pandemic (2011-2018) that the unexposed donor's CD4+ T cells were collected. What was sequenced was CD4+ T cells from blood, cultured in vitro. The receptors derive from a human donor in good health.

The chain employs TRBV5-1 and TRBJ2-5, with D hard to call. CDR1 is SGHRS, CDR2 YFSETQ, per germline. V was clipped by 4 bases and J by 5 bases, with 15 bases between them. CDR3 length: 14 amino acids. The chain's CDR3 is CASSGQPASETQYF. The CDR3 DNA follows: TGCGCCAGCAGCGGTCAGCCAGCGTCGGAGACCCAGTACTTC.

Only a few counts were recorded for this clonotype. CDR3: CATSKSSGSLNEQFF. The CDR3 bases are TGTGCCACCAGCAAGTCCAGCGGGAGTCTCAATGAGCAGTTCTTC. The J gene is TRBJ2-1, the V gene TRBV15; 8 bases are a match to TRBD2. The CDR3 length is 15 residues. Germline CDR1 reads LNHNV; CDR2 reads YYDKDF (reference sequence). Germline trimming cut 4 bases from V and 6 bases from J; bases unmatched to any gene: 8. Combining the CDR3 with reference TRBV15 and TRBJ2-1 gives the whole variable domain DAMVIQNPRYQVTQFGKPVTLSCSQTLNHNVMYWYQQKSSQAPKLLFHYYDKDFNNEADTPDNFQSRRPNTSFCFLDIRSPGLGDTAMYLCATSKSSGSLNEQFFGPGTRLTVL.

V usage is TRBV30 and J usage is TRBJ1-2; 10 bases line up with TRBD1. Germline assignment: CDR1 GTSNPN and CDR2 SVGIG (reference sequence). The CDR3 totals 14 residues. Trimming cost V 0 bases and J 7 bases; bases outside gene matches: 5. The CDR3 loop reads CAWSVDGTGAGYTF. As DNA, the CDR3 is TGTGCCTGGAGTGTAGATGGGACAGGGGCTGGCTACACCTTC.

V and J are TRBV11-2 and TRBJ2-1; tentatively, D is TRBD1 (5 bases). The V gene lost 2 bases and the J gene lost 6 bases, with 11 bases spanning the gap. Germline CDR1 SGHAT, CDR2 FQNNGV. The CDR3 contains 14 residues. CDR3 protein: CASSLQGFFNEQFF. The CDR3 region has the DNA TGTGCCAGCAGCTTACAGGGTTTTTTCAATGAGCAGTTCTTC.

This clonotype has more than one count but fewer than ten. This chain connects TRBV2 to TRBJ2-7; 8 bases are a match to TRBD1. The germline gives CDR1 SNHLY, CDR2 FYNNEI. V shed 5 bases and J 4 bases; nucleotides not matched to a gene: 10. This CDR3 has 15 residues. Here the CDR3 DNA reads TGTGCCAGCAGTCCACCGCCGACAGGGGAGTACGAGCAGTACTTC. Translated: CASSPPPTGEYEQYF.

The gene calls are TRBV5-4 and TRBJ1-1; 10 bases map to TRBD1. Trimming took 4 bases from V and 5 from J; bases not matched to a gene: 11. CDR1 and CDR2 (germline): SGHNT, YYREEE (reference sequence). CDR3 length: 16 amino acids. The CDR3 nucleotides read TGTGCCAGCAGCCCGGACAGGGGGTCGCTGGGGACTGAAGCTTTCTTT. Protein sequence: CASSPDRGSLGTEAFF.

This clonotype is medium-sized (0.01 to 0.1%). This sequence joins TRBV20-1 and TRBJ1-2; D remains unclear. CDR1 is DFQATT and CDR2 is SNEGSKA in the germline V gene (reference sequence). The CDR3 spans 11 residues. Between the trimmed V and J ends, which lost 3 bases and 7 bases, there was a span of 9 bases. This chain's CDR3 is CSARTSLGYTF. In DNA form, the CDR3 reads TGCAGTGCTAGGACAAGCCTTGGCTACACCTTC.

DNA for the CDR3: TGTGCCACACAGGGAACCACCGGGGAGCTGTTTTTT. This codes for CATQGTTGELFF. The chain employs TRBV24-1 and TRBJ2-2, with D maybe TRBD1 (6 bases). Germline CDR1 KGHDR, CDR2 SFDVKD. Trimming shortened V by 10 bases and J by 4 bases, and 9 bases separated the two germline ends. CDR3 length equals 12 residues.

DNA of the CDR3: TGTGCCAGCAGCTTATTCCACGGACAGGCCCGTAAAGAGACCCAGTACTTC. It encodes CASSLFHGQARKETQYF. The rearrangement joins TRBV7-9 to TRBJ2-5, with 7 bases matching TRBD1. With 2 bases clipped from V and 3 bases from J, the junction kept 12 bases outside the gene matches. Looked up from germline, CDR1 is SEHNR and CDR2 is FQNEAQ (reference sequence). The CDR3 runs 17 residues.

The chain recombines TRBV29-1 with TRBJ2-3, with D perhaps matching TRBD1 or TRBD2 (6 bases each). CDR3 length: 12 residues. V lost 6 bases to trimming and J lost 8 bases, with 15 bases between them. CDR1 SQVTM and CDR2 ANQGSEA come from the germline V gene. CDR3 in DNA: TGCAGCGTCGGGGGCCTTCCAGGTACGCAGTATTTT. Amino acids: CSVGGLPGTQYF.

This clonotype has more than one count but fewer than ten. The chain combines TRBV20-1 with TRBJ2-1; 9 nucleotides agree with TRBD2. V lost 5 bases, J lost 10 bases, and 12 bases stayed unmatched. Germline CDR1 reads DFQATT; CDR2 reads SNEGSKA (reference sequence). The CDR3 is 14 residues long. The CDR3 DNA sequence: TGCAGTGCTCCCGGGGTAGCGGGAGATCGGGAGCAGTTCTTC. It is translated as CSAPGVAGDREQFF.

This clonotype was counted between two and nine times. The chain combines TRBV7-2 with TRBJ2-7; D not certain. The CDR3 runs 12 residues. V was cut by 2 bases and J by 4 bases, with 6 bases left in between. CDR1 and CDR2 from the germline V gene are SGHTA and FQGNSA. The CDR3 spells CASSLKGYEQYF. The DNA for the CDR3 is TGTGCCAGCAGCTTAAAGGGTTACGAGCAGTACTTC.